This paragraph covers one T cell receptor (beta chain) sequence. These data come from a study of blood T cell repertoires in COVID-19. Study-wide context: Spain, Italy and the United States supplied samples that represented acute and convalescent COVID-19. From T cells, B-cell-depleted T cells, or PBMCs came the material, which was cDNA or gDNA.

Followed longitudinally, the Seattle patients had been enrolled during active infection. Clones were read by immunoSEQ multiplex PCR, and TCRdb kept only the in-frame ones, dropping some. The sample carries about 200,000 clones, approximately 90% recorded once. Trimming at V came to 1 base and at J to 3 bases, leaving 14 bases not matched to a gene. The CDR3 covers 18 residues. CDR1 and CDR2 from the germline V gene are SGHRS and YFSETQ. This TCR was recovered from a woman aged 45-65 years with COVID-19, enrolled during active disease. This chain joins TRBV5-1 and TRBJ2-5; 8 nucleotides line up with TRBD2. The specimen was peripheral blood. The CDR3 loop is CASSLRVGIGGAEETQYF. The CDR3 bases are TGCGCCAGCAGCTTGAGGGTTGGTATCGGGGGGGCAGAAGAGACCCAGTACTTC.